The clone carrying this TCR beta chain has a handful of counts. Its antigen is unknown. This sample was included in a study of post-analysis software for immune sequencing data. Study overall: Recorded disease courses covered relapsing-remitting, secondary progressive and progressive-relapsing multiple sclerosis. Some patients had no subtype annotation. General observations from the study: When compared against controls, multiple sclerosis patients showed significantly lower normalized Chao1 diversity. About five TRBV segments occurring more often in patients than controls included TRBV5-6, TRBV5-1 and TRBV20-1.

The CDR3 is 16 amino acids. CDR1 is SGHDN, CDR2 FVKESK, per germline. V lost 0 bases to trimming and J lost 4 bases, with 16 bases between them. Every TCR beta cDNA library bore unique molecular identifiers. Approximately 500,000 cDNA molecules were obtained per 1 to 10 million input T cells. MiXCR was run by TCRdb on the PCR reads, yielding one entry per CDR3 protein. The sample lists about 800,000 distinct CDR3 sequences; less than 35% were seen once. The source material was blood. The clonotype was recovered from a girl aged 10-17 years with multiple sclerosis. This chain joins TRBV14 and TRBJ2-7; D not certain. CDR3 DNA: TGTGCCAGCAGCCAAGAAGGAAGTAGCCGGTTGTACGAGCAGTACTTC. Amino acid sequence: CASSQEGSSRLYEQYF.